This entry lists 14 T cell receptor beta chains sequenced from one sample in a study of blood T cell repertoires in COVID-19. Profiling relied on immunoSEQ multiplex PCR, and the TCRdb table lists in-frame clones only, not all of them. The data hold over 140,000 clones, with more than 65% observed a single time. The sequenced sample was peripheral blood. These receptor sequences come from a woman aged 55-69 years with acute or convalescent COVID-19.

In the case of this clone: The junction departs from the called germline gene at one end, perhaps through a read error. The chain uses TRBV18 and TRBJ2-4; a weak D match, TRBD1 (5 bases). CDR3 size: 14 residues. The germline V gene encodes CDR1 KGHSH and CDR2 LQKENI. In nucleotides, the CDR3 is TGTGCCAGCTCACAATCTGGGGCCACAAACATTCAGTACTTC. It translates to CASSQSGATNIQYF.

V usage is TRBV29-1 and J usage is TRBJ2-5; 9 nucleotides match TRBD2. J gave up 2 bases and V 4 bases, and 8 bases lay outside the gene matches. Germline CDR1 reads SQVTM; CDR2 reads ANQGSEA. The CDR3 runs to 15 residues. The CDR3 loop reads CSVVWLAGFQETQYF. For the CDR3, the DNA is TGCAGCGTTGTATGGCTAGCGGGATTTCAAGAGACCCAGTACTTC.

V is TRBV2 and J is TRBJ1-6; 8 bases fit TRBD1. Trimming cost V 6 bases and J 7 bases; bases outside gene matches: 8. CDR1 is SNHLY and CDR2 is FYNNEI in the germline V gene. This CDR3 has 15 amino acids. CDR3 in amino acids: CASRTGTGVNSPLHF. DNA for the CDR3: TGTGCCAGCAGGACCGGGACAGGCGTAAATTCACCCCTCCACTTT.

The gene calls are TRBV6-2 or TRBV6-3 and TRBJ2-5, with TRBD2 matching 7 bases. V shed 2 bases, J shed 5 bases, and the junction held 11 bases outside the gene matches. CDR3 length equals 16 residues. The germline V gene has CDR1 MNHEY and CDR2 SVGEGT. CDR3 nucleotide sequence: TGTGCCAGCAGTTACGAAAACGTTGGGGGGGTGGAGACCCAGTACTTC. Amino acids: CASSYENVGGVETQYF.

This sequence joins TRBV10-3 and TRBJ2-2; maybe TRBD1 (5 bases). This CDR3 region has 17 residues. Germline V lookup: CDR1 ENHRY, CDR2 SYGVKD. V was clipped by 0 bases and J by 0 bases, with 11 bases between them. This CDR3 is CAISESGQGTNTGELFF. In nucleotides, the CDR3 is TGTGCCATCAGTGAGTCGGGGCAAGGAACGAACACCGGGGAGCTGTTTTTT.

This chain joins TRBV24-1 and TRBJ2-1; 13 nucleotides agree with TRBD2. CDR1 is KGHDR, CDR2 SFDVKD, per germline. The J segment lost 9 bases and the V segment lost 4 bases, leaving 11 bases of the junction unmatched. The CDR3 length is 17 residues. The chain's CDR3 is CATSDYRTSGSGSEQFF. The CDR3, as DNA: TGTGCCACCAGTGACTATCGGACTAGCGGGAGCGGCAGTGAGCAGTTCTTC.

The sample holds a few counts of this clone. The rearrangement links TRBV11-2 to TRBJ2-3, with D perhaps TRBD1 (5 bases). CDR3 size: 14 residues. Trimming took 5 bases from V and 2 from J, leaving 11 bases between them. Germline CDR1 SGHAT, CDR2 FQNNGV. The CDR3 DNA follows: TGTGCCAGCAGCCCAGGGTTCCTCACAGATACGCAGTATTTT. The encoded protein is CASSPGFLTDTQYF. The whole variable domain, remainder taken from reference TRBV11-2 and TRBJ2-3, is EAGVAQSPRYKIIEKRQSVAFWCNPISGHATLYWYQQILGQGPKLLIQFQNNGVVDDSQLPKDRFSAERLKGVDSTLKIQPAKLEDSAVYLCASSPGFLTDTQYFGPGTRLTVL.

The chain combines TRBV5-4 with TRBJ2-3; 8 nucleotides line up with TRBD2. V was clipped by 9 bases and J by 4 bases; unmatched bases: 13. CDR3 length: 15 residues. CDR1 and CDR2 (germline): SGHNT, YYREEE (reference sequence). The CDR3 DNA follows: TGTGCCACCATAAAAAGCGGGAGCCCCCCAGATACGCAGTATTTT. Translating gives CATIKSGSPPDTQYF.

J is TRBJ2-1 and V is TRBV19; TRBD1 might be the D (6 bases). Trimming stripped 5 bases from V and 0 bases from J, with 14 bases between. CDR3 length: 16 amino acids. Germline V lookup: CDR1 LNHDA, CDR2 SQIVND (reference sequence). This CDR3 reads CASSHRDLSSYNEQFF. CDR3 sequence (DNA): TGTGCCAGTAGTCACAGGGACCTGAGCTCCTACAATGAGCAGTTCTTC. Using reference TRBV19 and TRBJ2-1 for the parts outside the CDR3, the full variable domain is DGGITQSPKYLFRKEGQNVTLSCEQNLNHDAMYWYRQDPGQGLRLIYYSQIVNDFQKGDIAEGYSVSREKKESFPLTVTSAQKNPTAFYLCASSHRDLSSYNEQFFGPGTRLTVL.

The chain couples TRBV30 to TRBJ1-2, with D possibly matching TRBD1 (6 bases). CDR1 is GTSNPN, CDR2 SVGIG, per germline (reference sequence). V lost 0 bases, J lost 2 bases, and 10 bases lay in between. This CDR3 has 14 amino acids. This CDR3 reads CAWSVFGQNYGYTF. The CDR3 coding sequence is TGTGCCTGGAGTGTATTCGGACAGAACTATGGCTACACCTTC.

The chain has TRBV10-3 and TRBJ2-3; D is possibly TRBD1 (6 bases). V was trimmed by 3 bases and J by 3 bases, leaving 10 bases between them. CDR1 and CDR2 (germline): ENHRY, SYGVKD. This CDR3 contains 14 residues. CDR3 protein: CAISDRGLTDTQYF. The DNA of the CDR3 is TGTGCCATCAGTGACAGGGGTCTGACAGATACGCAGTATTTT.

This sequence joins TRBV7-3 and TRBJ2-5, with TRBD1 identical over 8 bases. The germline V gene encodes CDR1 SGHTA and CDR2 FQGTGA. V lost 4 bases, J lost 4 bases, and 2 bases stayed unmatched. The CDR3 consists of 13 residues. CDR3 in DNA: TGTGCCAGCAGCTCTACAGGGGGAGAGACCCAGTACTTC. Its translation: CASSSTGGETQYF.

The chain couples TRBV7-9 to TRBJ1-3, with D perhaps matching TRBD1 (5 bases). CDR1 and CDR2 from the germline V gene are SEHNR and FQNEAQ (reference sequence). The CDR3 runs to 17 residues. V was trimmed by 1 base and J by 0 bases, leaving 13 bases between them. CDR3 sequence: CASSLGSQGFSGNTIYF. The CDR3 DNA reads TGTGCCAGCAGCTTAGGATCCCAGGGTTTCTCTGGAAACACCATATATTTT.

V is TRBV9 and J is TRBJ1-1; no clear D. There are 15 residues in the CDR3. The V and J ends lost 0 bases and 1 base respectively, with 10 bases between them. The V gene's germline CDR1 is SGDLS and CDR2 YYNGEE. The DNA of the CDR3 is TGTGCCAGCAGCGTAGATGGCCGAAGGAACACTGAAGCTTTCTTT. Protein sequence: CASSVDGRRNTEAFF.